This T cell receptor (beta chain) came from a study of human T cells and chemical hapten exposure. Study as a whole: Upper-back patches of 0.01% DPC were read at 6 days. Broader study findings: TCRs at a frequency above 1 in 1000 stayed unchanged with DPC sensitization.

This clonotype occurred many times. Its antigen is unknown. The study used a library that attached unique molecular identifiers to individual cDNA molecules. A single record per CDR3 protein comes from TCRdb applying MiXCR to the RACE reads. The sample records 42,000 or so distinct CDR3 sequences, over 3.5% being singletons. Regarding time point: patch test 1, 2 weeks after DPC sensitization. Treatment here: therapeutic diphenylcyclopropenone sensitization with weekly scalp DPC. Unfractionated whole blood served as the source for total RNA extraction. Unmatched junction bases numbered 7, after V lost 2 bases and J lost 5 bases. CDR1 is LGHDT and CDR2 is YNNKEL in the germline V gene (reference sequence). The CDR3 is 15 amino acids.

The sequencing here drew on whole blood, taken in connection with sensitization to the hapten diphenylcyclopropenone (DPC). The receptor was isolated from a man over 45 with alopecia areata. Some clones in this sample may be carry-over from other donors' samples. The rearrangement uses TRBV3-1 and TRBJ2-3, with 7 bases identical to TRBD1. The CDR3 spells CASSQHRGKGDTQYF. The CDR3 region has the DNA TGTGCCAGCAGCCAACACAGGGGCAAGGGAGATACGCAGTATTTT.